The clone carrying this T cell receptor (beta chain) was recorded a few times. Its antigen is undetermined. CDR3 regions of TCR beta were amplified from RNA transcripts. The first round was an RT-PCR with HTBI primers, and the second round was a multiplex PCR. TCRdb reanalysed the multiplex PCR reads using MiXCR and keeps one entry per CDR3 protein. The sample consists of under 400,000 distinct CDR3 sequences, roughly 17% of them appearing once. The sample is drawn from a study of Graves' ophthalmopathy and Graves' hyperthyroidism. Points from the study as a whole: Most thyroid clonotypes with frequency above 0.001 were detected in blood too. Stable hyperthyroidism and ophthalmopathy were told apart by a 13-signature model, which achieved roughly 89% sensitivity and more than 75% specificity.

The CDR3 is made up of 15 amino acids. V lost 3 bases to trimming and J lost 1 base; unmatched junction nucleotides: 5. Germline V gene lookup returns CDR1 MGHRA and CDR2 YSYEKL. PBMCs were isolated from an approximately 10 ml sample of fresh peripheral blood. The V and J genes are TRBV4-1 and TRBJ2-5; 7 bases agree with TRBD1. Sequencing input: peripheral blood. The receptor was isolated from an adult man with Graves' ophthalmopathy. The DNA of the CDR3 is TGCGCCAGCAGCCACCCGGGACAGCCCCAAGAGACCCAGTACTTC. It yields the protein CASSHPGQPQETQYF.